The rows below give T cell receptor beta chains drawn from one sample of a study of long-term antiretroviral therapy in people with HIV. Repertoires were generated with immunoSEQ multiplex PCR, while TCRdb's copy carries only in-frame clones and drops some. The sample yields approximately 24,000 clones, roughly 86% seen once. The sample was unsorted PBMCs, taken 1.8 years before starting antiretroviral therapy. The receptors derive from a man aged 50 to 59 with HIV. The CDR3 runs from the conserved cysteine through the conserved F or W. The D gene is left open where the match is weak. Clone size is shown for a subset of rows, as once, few, many or a class of expanded clone.

D | J | V | size | DNA | CDR3
. | TRBJ1-2 | TRBV9 | once | TGTGCCAGCAGCCTTTCTCTGGACAGTTTCTATGGCTACACCTTC | CASSLSLDSFYGYTF
. | TRBJ1-5 | TRBV7-9 | . | TGTGCCAGCAGCGATGGGCAGCCCCAGCATTTT | CASSDGQPQHF
. | TRBJ1-5 | TRBV6-4 | . | TGTGCCAGCAGGATAGGACAGATTGAGTGCCATCAGCCCCAGCATTTT | CASRIGQIECHQPQHF
. | TRBJ1-2 | TRBV4-3 | . | TGCGCCAGCAGTGTGACCGTAGCTAACTATGGCTACACCTTC | CASSVTVANYGYTF
TRBD2 | TRBJ2-5 | TRBV5-1 | once | TGCGCCAGCAGCGGGTGGACTAGCCGCCAAGAGACCCAGTACTTC | CASSGWTSRQETQYF
. | TRBJ2-7 | TRBV5-1 | . | TGCGCCAGCAGCTCGTTACAGGGTCAGGCCTACGAGCAGTACTTC | CASSSLQGQAYEQYF
TRBD2 | TRBJ2-7 | TRBV5-6 | . | TGTGCCAGCACCCTGCGTCGACTAGCGAACTACGAGCAGTACTTC | CASTLRRLANYEQYF
. | TRBJ2-5 | TRBV2 | . | TGTGCCAGCAGTGAACAGCTTCCCATCAGCCCGAAAGAGACCCAGTACTTC | CASSEQLPISPKETQYF
TRBD2 | TRBJ2-3 | TRBV11-3 | . | TGTGCCAGCAGCTTAGATGAGCGGGGGGATACGCAGTATTTT | CASSLDERGDTQYF
TRBD1 | TRBJ1-5 | TRBV27 | . | TGTGCCAGCAGTCCCAACCGGGACAGTATGTATAGCAATCAGCCCCAGCATTTT | CASSPNRDSMYSNQPQHF
TRBD1 | TRBJ1-3 | TRBV30 | . | TGTGCCTGGAGTGTATGGCCAGGGGGCTCTGGAAACACCATATATTTT | CAWSVWPGGSGNTIYF
. | TRBJ1-5 | TRBV5-1 | . | TGCGCCAGCAGCTCAGGGTTAAATCAGCCCCAGCATTTT | CASSSGLNQPQHF
. | TRBJ1-3 | TRBV6-5 | . | TGTGCCAGCAGTTACGGACGGTCTGGAAACACCATATATTTT | CASSYGRSGNTIYF
TRBD2 | TRBJ2-3 | TRBV7-3 | . | TGTGCCAGCAGCCGAACCCTGCCGGGACTAGCGGGAGGGCCCGCAGATACGCAGTATTTT | CASSRTLPGLAGGPADTQYF
. | TRBJ2-6 | TRBV7-3 | . | TGTGCCAGCAGCCCCGAGAGCACTGGGGCCAACGTCCTGACTTTC | CASSPESTGANVLTF
TRBD1 | TRBJ2-5 | TRBV5-1 | . | TGCGCCAGCAGCCCCAGGGGGCAAGAGACCCAGTACTTC | CASSPRGQETQYF
. | TRBJ1-2 | TRBV5-1 | . | TGCGCCAGCAGCTTGGGAACAGGGCCCTATGGCTACACCTTC | CASSLGTGPYGYTF
TRBD1 | TRBJ1-5 | TRBV19 | . | TGTGCCAGTAGCACATTCGGACAGGGAGAGGATCAGCCCCAGCATTTT | CASSTFGQGEDQPQHF
. | TRBJ1-5 | TRBV10-1 | . | TGCGCCAGCAGTGAGGGTGAGTATAGCAATCAGCCCCAGCATTTT | CASSEGEYSNQPQHF
TRBD1 | TRBJ1-1 | TRBV2 | . | TGTGCCAGCATGGGGACAGGGGGGGGCACTGAAGCTTTCTTT | CASMGTGGGTEAFF
. | TRBJ1-5 | TRBV19 | . | TGTGCCAGTAGTATAAGTGCGCTGGCAGGGGCGGACAGATATAGCAATCAGCCCCAGCATTTT | CASSISALAGADRYSNQPQHF
. | TRBJ2-7 | TRBV5-6 | . | TGTGCCAGCAGCTTCAGATCTTACGAGCAGTACTTC | CASSFRSYEQYF
TRBD1 | TRBJ1-3 | TRBV30 | . | TGTGCCTGGGGGGGACAGGGGAGCTCTGGAAACACCATATATTTT | CAWGGQGSSGNTIYF
. | TRBJ2-7 | TRBV5-5 | . | TGTGCCAGCAGCTTTCAGGGCAGCTCCTACGAGCAGTACTTC | CASSFQGSSYEQYF
. | TRBJ1-2 | TRBV7-9 | . | TGTGCCAGCACCTTGGACGGAGCTAACTATGGCTACACCTTC | CASTLDGANYGYTF
. | TRBJ1-1 | TRBV19 | once | TGTGCCAGTAGCCAAAGTATTGCGGCCCCGACAATACTGGCTTTCTTT | CASSQSIAAPTILAFF
. | TRBJ2-7 | TRBV9 | . | TGTGCCAGCAGCGTAGCCGGGGGGCCCTACGAGCAGTACTTC | CASSVAGGPYEQYF
TRBD1 | TRBJ2-1 | TRBV6-6 | once | TGTGCCAGCAGTTCCCCAGGACAGGGGCGCAATGAGCAGTTCTTC | CASSSPGQGRNEQFF
. | TRBJ1-6 | TRBV9 | . | TGTGCCAGCAGCGAGACCCAGGGGTGGTCACCCCTCCACTTT | CASSETQGWSPLHF
. | TRBJ2-7 | TRBV28 | . | TGTGCCAGCAGTTTTCCTTTCGGGGGGACAGCATCCTACGAGCAGTACTTC | CASSFPFGGTASYEQYF
. | TRBJ1-5 | TRBV6-6 | . | TGTGCCAGCAGTTACTTCGGCAGAGATCAGCCCCAGCATTTT | CASSYFGRDQPQHF
. | TRBJ1-6 | TRBV9 | few | TGTGCCAGCAGCGTACAGGCGGTAATTTCACCCCTCCACTTT | CASSVQAVISPLHF
. | TRBJ2-3 | TRBV21-1 | . | TGTGCCAGCAGCAAAAGGGAGCGGTGTGTTAGCACAGATACGCAGTATTTT | CASSKRERCVSTDTQYF